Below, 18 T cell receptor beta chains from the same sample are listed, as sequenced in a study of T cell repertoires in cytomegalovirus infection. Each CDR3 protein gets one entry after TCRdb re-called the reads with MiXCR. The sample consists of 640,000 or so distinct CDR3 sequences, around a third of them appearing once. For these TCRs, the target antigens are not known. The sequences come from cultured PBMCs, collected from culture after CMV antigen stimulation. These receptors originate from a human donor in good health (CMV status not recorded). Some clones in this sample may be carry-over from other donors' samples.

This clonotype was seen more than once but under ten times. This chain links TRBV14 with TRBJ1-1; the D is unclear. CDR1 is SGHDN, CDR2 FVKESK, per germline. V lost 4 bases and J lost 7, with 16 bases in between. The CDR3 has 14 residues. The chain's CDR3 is CASSRDFVGSEAFF. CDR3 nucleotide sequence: TGTGCCAGCAGCCGAGACTTTGTGGGGAGTGAAGCTTTCTTT.

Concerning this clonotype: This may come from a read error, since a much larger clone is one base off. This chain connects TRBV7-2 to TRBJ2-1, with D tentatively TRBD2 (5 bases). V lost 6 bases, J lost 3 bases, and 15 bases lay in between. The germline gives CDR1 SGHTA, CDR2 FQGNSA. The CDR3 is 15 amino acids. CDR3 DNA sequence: TGTGCCAGCAGTTCCCGGACTCAAGTCTACAATGAGCAGTTCTTC. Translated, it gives CASSSRTQVYNEQFF.

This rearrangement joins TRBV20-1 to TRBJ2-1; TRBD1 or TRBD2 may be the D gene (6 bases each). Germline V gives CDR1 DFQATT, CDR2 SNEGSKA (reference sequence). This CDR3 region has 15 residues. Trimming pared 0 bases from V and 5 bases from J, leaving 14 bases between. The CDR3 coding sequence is TGCAGTGCTAGAGACCCGACAGGAGGGAACAATGAGCAGTTCTTC. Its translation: CSARDPTGGNNEQFF.

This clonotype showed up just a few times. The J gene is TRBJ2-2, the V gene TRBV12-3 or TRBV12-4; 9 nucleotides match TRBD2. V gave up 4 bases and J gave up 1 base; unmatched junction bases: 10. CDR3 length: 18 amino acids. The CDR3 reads CASSSTWSSGGNTGELFF. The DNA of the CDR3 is TGTGCCAGCAGTTCTACCTGGAGTAGCGGGGGGAACACCGGGGAGCTGTTTTTT.

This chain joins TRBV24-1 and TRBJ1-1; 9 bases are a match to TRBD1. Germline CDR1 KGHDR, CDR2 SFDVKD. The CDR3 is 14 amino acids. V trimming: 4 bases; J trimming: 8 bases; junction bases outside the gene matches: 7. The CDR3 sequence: CATSEPGQGGEAFF. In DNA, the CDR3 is TGTGCCACCAGTGAACCGGGACAGGGAGGAGAAGCTTTCTTT.

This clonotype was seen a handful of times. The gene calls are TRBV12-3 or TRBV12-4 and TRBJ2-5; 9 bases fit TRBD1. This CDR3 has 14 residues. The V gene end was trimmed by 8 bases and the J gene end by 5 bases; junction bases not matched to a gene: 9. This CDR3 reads CASSAQGAFETQYF. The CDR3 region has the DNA TGTGCCAGCTCGGCACAGGGGGCATTTGAGACCCAGTACTTC.

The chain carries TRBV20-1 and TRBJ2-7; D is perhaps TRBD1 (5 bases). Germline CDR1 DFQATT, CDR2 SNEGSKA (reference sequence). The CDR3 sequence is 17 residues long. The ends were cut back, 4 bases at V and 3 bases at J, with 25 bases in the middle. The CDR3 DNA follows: TGCAGTGCTATAAAGGGGTTTAGGGGCCCTCTCCTCTACGAGCAGTACTTC. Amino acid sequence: CSAIKGFRGPLLYEQYF.

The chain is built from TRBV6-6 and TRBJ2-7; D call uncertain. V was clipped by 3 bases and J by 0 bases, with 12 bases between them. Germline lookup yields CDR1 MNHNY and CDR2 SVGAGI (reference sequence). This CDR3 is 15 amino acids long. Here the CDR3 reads CASSYMAASSYEQYF. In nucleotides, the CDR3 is TGTGCCAGCAGTTATATGGCGGCAAGCTCCTACGAGCAGTACTTC.

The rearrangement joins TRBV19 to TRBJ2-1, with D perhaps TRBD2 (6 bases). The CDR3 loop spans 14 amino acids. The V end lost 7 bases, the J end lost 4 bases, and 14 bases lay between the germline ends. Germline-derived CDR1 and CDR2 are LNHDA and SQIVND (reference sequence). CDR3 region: CASMARGPYNEQFF. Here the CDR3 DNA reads TGTGCCAGTATGGCGCGGGGCCCGTACAATGAGCAGTTCTTC.

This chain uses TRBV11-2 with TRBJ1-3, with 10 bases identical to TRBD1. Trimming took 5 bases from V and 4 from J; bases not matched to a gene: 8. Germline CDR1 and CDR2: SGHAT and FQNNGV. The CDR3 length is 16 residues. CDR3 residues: CASSPGQGLAGNTIYF. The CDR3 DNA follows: TGTGCCAGCAGCCCGGGACAGGGGCTCGCCGGAAACACCATATATTTT.

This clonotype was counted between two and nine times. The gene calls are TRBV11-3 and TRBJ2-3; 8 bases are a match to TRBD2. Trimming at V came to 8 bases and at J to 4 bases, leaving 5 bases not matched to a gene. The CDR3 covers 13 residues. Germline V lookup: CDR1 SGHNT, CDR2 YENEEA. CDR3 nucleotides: TGTGCCAGCGGACCGGGGGGGTCAGATACGCAGTATTTT. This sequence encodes CASGPGGSDTQYF.

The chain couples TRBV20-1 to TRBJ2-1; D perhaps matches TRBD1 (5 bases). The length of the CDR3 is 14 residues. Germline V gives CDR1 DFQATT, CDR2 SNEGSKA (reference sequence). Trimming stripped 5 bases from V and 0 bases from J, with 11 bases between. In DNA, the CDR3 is TGCAGTGCTTACAGGATTAGCTCCTACAATGAGCAGTTCTTC. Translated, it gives CSAYRISSYNEQFF.

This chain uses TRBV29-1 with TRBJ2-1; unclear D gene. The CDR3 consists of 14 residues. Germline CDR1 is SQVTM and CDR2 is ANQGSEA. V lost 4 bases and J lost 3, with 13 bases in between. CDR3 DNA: TGCAGCGTTGGCAACAGAAGCAACTACAATGAGCAGTTCTTC. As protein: CSVGNRSNYNEQFF.

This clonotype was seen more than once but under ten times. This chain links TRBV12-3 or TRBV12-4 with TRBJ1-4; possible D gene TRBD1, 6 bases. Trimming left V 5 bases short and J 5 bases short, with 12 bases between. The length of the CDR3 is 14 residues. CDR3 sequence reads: CASSPRTENEKLFF. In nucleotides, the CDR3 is TGTGCCAGCAGTCCCCGGACAGAAAATGAAAAACTGTTTTTT.

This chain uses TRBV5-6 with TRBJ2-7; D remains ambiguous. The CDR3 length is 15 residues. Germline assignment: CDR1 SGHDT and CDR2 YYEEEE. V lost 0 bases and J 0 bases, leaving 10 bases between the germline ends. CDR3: CASSLAGPLSYEQYF. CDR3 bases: TGTGCCAGCAGCTTGGCCGGCCCTCTCTCCTACGAGCAGTACTTC. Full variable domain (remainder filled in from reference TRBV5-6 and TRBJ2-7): DAGVTQSPTHLIKTRGQQVTLRCSPKSGHDTVSWYQQALGQGPQFIFQYYEEEERQRGNFPDRFSGHQFPNYSSELNVNALLLGDSALYLCASSLAGPLSYEQYFGPGTRLTVT.

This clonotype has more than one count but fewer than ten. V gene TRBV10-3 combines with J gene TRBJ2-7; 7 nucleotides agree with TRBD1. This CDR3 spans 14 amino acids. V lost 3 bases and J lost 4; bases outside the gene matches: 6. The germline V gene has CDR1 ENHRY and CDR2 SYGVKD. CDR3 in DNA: TGTGCCATCAGTGAAGGGGGCTGGTCGTACGAGCAGTACTTC. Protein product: CAISEGGWSYEQYF.

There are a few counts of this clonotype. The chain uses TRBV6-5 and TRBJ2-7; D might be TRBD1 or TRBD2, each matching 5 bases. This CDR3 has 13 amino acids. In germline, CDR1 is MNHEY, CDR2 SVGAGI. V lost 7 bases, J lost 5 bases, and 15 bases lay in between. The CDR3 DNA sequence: TGTGCCAGCATCAGGTCAGGGAGCAACGAGCAGTACTTC. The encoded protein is CASIRSGSNEQYF.

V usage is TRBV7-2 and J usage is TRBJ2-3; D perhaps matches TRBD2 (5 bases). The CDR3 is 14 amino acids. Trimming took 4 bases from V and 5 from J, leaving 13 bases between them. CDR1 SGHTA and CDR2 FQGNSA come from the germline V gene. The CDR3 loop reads CASSSLPGGDTQYF. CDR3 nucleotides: TGTGCCAGCAGCTCCCTCCCCGGAGGAGATACGCAGTATTTT.